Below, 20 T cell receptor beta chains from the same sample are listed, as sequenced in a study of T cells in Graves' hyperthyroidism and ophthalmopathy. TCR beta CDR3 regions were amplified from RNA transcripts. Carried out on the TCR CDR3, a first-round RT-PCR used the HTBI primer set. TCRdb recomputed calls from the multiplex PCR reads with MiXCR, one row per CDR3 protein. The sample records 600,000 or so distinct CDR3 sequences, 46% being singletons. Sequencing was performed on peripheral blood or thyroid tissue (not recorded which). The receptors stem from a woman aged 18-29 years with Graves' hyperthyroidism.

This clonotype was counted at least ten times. This chain's CDR3 is CASSDASGGGQPQHF. The CDR3 DNA reads TGTGCCAGCAGTGACGCATCGGGGGGGGGTCAGCCCCAGCATTTT. The rearrangement links TRBV2 to TRBJ1-5; possibly TRBD1 for D (5 bases). The V gene's germline CDR1 is SNHLY and CDR2 FYNNEI. This CDR3 spans 15 amino acids. Trimming took 3 bases from V and 6 from J, leaving 15 bases between them.

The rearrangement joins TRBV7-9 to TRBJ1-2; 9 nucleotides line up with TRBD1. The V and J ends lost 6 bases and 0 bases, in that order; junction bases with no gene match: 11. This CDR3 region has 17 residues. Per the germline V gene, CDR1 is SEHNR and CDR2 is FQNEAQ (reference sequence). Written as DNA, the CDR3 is TGTGCCAGCAGGACCGCCGGGACAGGGATTTCTAACTATGGCTACACCTTC. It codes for CASRTAGTGISNYGYTF.

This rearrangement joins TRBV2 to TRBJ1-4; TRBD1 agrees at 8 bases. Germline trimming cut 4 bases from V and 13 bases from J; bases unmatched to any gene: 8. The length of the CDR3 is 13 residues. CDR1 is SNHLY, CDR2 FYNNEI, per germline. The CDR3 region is CASSAKDRAGLFF. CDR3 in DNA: TGTGCCAGCAGTGCTAAGGACAGGGCAGGACTGTTTTTT.

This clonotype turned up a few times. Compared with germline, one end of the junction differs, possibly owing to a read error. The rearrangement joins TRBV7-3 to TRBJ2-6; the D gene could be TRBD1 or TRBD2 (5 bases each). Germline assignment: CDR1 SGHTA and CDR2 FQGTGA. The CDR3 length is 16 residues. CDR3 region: CASSQPGSSGANVLTF. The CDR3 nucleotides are TGCGCCAGCAGCCAGCCAGGGAGCTCTGGGGCCAACGTCCTGACTTTC.

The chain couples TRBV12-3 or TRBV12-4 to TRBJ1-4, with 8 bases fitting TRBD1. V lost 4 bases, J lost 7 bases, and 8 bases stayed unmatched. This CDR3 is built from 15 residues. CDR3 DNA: TGTGCCAGCAGTTACCGGACAGGGACCGCTGAAAAACTGTTTTTT. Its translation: CASSYRTGTAEKLFF.

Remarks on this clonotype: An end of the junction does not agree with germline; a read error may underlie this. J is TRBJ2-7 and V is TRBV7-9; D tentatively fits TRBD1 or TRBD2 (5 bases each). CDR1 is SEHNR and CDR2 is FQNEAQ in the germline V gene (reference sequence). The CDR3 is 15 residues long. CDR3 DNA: TGTACCAGCAGTTACTCGGGGCTCCCTTCCTACGAGCAGTACTTC. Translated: CTSSYSGLPSYEQYF.

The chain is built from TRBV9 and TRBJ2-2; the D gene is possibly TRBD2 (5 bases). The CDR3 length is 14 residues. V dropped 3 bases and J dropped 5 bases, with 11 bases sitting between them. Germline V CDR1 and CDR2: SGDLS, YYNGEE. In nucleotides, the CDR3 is TGTGCCAGCAGCGCCATAGGACTTACCGGGGAGCTGTTTTTT. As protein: CASSAIGLTGELFF.

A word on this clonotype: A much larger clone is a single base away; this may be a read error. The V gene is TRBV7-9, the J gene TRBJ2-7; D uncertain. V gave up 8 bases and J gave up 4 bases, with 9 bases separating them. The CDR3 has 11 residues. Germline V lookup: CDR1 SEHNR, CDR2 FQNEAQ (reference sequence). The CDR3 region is CASGAEYEQYF. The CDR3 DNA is TGTGCCAGCGGCGCCGAATACGAGCAGTACTTC.

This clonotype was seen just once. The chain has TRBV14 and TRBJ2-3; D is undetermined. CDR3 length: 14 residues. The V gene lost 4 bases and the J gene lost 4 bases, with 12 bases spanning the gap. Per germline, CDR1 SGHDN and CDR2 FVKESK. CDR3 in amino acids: CASSPNFGSDTQYF. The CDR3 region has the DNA TGTGCCAGCAGCCCGAACTTTGGGTCAGATACGCAGTATTTT.

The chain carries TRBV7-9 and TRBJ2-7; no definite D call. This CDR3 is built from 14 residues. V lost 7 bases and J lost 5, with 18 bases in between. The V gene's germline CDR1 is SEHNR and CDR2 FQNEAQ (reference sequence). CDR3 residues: CASNEKLGGHEQYF. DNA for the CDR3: TGTGCCAGCAACGAGAAGTTGGGTGGTCACGAGCAGTACTTC.

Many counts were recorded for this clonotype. In DNA form, the CDR3 reads TGTGCCAGCAGCTTAGTCGGGCCGAGCGAGCAGTACTTC. Translation: CASSLVGPSEQYF. The gene calls are TRBV7-2 and TRBJ2-7; D gene uncertain. The CDR3 consists of 13 residues. Trimming shortened V by 1 base and J by 6 bases, and 10 bases separated the two germline ends. CDR1 is SGHTA and CDR2 is FQGNSA in the germline V gene.

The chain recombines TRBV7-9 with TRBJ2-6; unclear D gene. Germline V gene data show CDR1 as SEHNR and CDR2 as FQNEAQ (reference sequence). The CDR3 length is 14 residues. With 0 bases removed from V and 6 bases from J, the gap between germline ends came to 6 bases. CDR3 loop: CASSLAAVANVLTF. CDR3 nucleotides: TGTGCCAGCAGCTTAGCGGCAGTGGCCAACGTCCTGACTTTC.

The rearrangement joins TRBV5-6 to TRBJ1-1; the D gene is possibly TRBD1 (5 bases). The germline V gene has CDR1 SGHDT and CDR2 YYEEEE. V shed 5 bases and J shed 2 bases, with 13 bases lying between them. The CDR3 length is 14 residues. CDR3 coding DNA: TGTGCCAGCAGTGGGGGACCGATTAACACTGAAGCTTTCTTT. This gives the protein CASSGGPINTEAFF. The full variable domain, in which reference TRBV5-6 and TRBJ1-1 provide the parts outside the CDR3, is DAGVTQSPTHLIKTRGQQVTLRCSPKSGHDTVSWYQQALGQGPQFIFQYYEEEERQRGNFPDRFSGHQFPNYSSELNVNALLLGDSALYLCASSGGPINTEAFFGQGTRLTVV.

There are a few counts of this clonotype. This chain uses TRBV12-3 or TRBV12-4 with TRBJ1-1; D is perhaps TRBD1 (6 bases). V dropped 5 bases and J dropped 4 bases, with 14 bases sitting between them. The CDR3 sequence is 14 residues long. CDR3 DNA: TGTGCCAGCAGTCCCCGAGGGGGACGCACTGAAGCTTTCTTT. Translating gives CASSPRGGRTEAFF.

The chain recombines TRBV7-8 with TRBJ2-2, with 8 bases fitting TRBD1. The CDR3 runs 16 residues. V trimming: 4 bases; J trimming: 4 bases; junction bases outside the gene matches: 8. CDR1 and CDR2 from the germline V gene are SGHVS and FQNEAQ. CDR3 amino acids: CASSSSTGGRTGELFF. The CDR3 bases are TGTGCCAGCAGCTCTTCTACAGGGGGTCGCACCGGGGAGCTGTTTTTT.

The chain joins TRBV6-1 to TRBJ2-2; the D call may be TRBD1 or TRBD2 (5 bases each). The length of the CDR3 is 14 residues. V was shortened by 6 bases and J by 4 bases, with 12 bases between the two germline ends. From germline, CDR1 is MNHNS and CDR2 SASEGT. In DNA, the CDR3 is TGTGCCAGCAGAGACGGGGCTATCACCGGGGAGCTGTTTTTT. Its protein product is CASRDGAITGELFF.

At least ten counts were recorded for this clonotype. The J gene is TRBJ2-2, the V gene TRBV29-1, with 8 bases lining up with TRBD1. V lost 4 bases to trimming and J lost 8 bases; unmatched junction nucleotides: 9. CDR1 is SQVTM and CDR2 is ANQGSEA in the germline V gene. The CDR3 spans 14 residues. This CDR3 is CSVGTDRETGELFF. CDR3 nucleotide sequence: TGCAGCGTTGGAACGGACAGGGAGACGGGGGAGCTGTTTTTT.

The CDR3 here is CASSAGQGEETQYF. CDR3 bases: TGTGCCAGCAGTGCGGGACAGGGTGAAGAGACCCAGTACTTC. This chain connects TRBV12-5 to TRBJ2-5; 9 nucleotides align to TRBD1. This CDR3 spans 14 amino acids. Germline V lookup: CDR1 LGHNT, CDR2 FRNRAP. The whole variable domain, filled in from reference TRBV12-5 and TRBJ2-5, reads DARVTQTPRHKVTEMGQEVTMRCQPILGHNTVFWYRQTMMQGLELLAYFRNRAPLDDSGMPKDRFSAEMPDATLATLKIQPSEPRDSAVYFCASSAGQGEETQYFGPGTRLLVL.

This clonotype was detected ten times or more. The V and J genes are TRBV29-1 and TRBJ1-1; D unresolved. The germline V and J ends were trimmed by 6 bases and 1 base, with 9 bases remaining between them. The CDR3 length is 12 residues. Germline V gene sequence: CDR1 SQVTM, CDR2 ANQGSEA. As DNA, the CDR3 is TGCAGCGTACGTAACGAGAACACTGAAGCTTTCTTT. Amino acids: CSVRNENTEAFF.

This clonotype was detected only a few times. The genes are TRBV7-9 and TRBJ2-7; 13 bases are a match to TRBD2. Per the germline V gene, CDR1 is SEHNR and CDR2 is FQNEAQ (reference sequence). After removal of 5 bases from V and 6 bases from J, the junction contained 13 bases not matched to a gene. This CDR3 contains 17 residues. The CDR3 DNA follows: TGTGCCAGCAGCCCAAGACTAGCGGGAGGCCGCCTCGGCGAGCAGTACTTC. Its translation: CASSPRLAGGRLGEQYF.